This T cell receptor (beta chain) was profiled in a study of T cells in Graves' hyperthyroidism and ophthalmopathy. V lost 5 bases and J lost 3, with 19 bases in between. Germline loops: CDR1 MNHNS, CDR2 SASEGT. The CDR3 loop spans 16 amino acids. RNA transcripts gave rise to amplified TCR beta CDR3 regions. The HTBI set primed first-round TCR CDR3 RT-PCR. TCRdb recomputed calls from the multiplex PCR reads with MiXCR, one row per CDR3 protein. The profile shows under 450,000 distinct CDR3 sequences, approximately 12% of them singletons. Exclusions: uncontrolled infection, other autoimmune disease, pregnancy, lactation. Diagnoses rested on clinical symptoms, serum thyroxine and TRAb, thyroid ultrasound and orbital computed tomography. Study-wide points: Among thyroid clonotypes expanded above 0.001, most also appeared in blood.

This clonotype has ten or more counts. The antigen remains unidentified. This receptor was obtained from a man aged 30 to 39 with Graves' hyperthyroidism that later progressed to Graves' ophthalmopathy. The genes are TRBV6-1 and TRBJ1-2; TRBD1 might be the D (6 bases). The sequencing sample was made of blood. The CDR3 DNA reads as TGTGCCAGCAGTAGAAACATGGGGGAGGGGGACTATGGCTACACCTTC. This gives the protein CASSRNMGEGDYGYTF.